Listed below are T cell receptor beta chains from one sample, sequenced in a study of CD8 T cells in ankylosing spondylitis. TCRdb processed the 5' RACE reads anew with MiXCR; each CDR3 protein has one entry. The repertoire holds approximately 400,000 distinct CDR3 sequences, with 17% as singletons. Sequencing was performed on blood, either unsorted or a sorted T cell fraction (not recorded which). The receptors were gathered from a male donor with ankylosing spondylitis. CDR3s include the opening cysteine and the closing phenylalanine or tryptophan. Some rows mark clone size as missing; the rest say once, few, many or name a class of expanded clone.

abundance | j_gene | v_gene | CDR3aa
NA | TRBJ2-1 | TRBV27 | CASSLAGGRHSYNEQFF
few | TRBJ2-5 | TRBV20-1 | CSAPKREGLGETQYF
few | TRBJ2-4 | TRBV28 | CASNPGQPNIQYF
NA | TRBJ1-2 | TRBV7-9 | CASSLIGAAENYGYTF
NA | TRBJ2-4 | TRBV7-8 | CASSLDGSLGHIQYF
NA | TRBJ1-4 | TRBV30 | CAWSAGRKNEKLFF
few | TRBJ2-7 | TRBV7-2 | CASSLARTSGRVGHEQYF
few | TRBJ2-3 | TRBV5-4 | CASSLVLGTGATWITDTQYF
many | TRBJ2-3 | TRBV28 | CASSPPPTDTQYF
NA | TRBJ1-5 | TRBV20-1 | CSAREALYSNQPQHF
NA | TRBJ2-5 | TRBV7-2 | CASSPWDRETQYF
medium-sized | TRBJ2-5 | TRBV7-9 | CASSLVSGAQETQYF
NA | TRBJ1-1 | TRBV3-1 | CASSQDQGLTEAFF
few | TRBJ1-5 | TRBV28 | CASRLRTGRSNQPQHF
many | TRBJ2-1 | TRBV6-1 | CASSDTYTRPYNEQFF
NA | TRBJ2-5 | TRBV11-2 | CASNVGGRGLGGTQYF
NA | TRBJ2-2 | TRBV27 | CASSPLGRTSGSTGELFF
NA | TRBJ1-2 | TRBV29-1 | CSASAGGGYTF
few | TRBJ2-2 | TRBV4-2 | CASSARTSGNTGELFF
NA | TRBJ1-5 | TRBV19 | CASSIVGHHDQPQHF
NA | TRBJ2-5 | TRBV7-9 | CASSLGGGTGDEETQYF
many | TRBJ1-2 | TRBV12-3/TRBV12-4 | CASSLRGTGYGYTF